This T cell receptor (beta chain) was sequenced during a study of CD8+CD57+ T cells in acquired aplastic anemia. Whole-study results and caveats: Twenty-nine CD8+ CDR3 sequences were shared between patients and controls.

This clonotype was detected a few times. Its target is unknown. A read error may be the cause here, since a much bigger clone is one base away. TCR beta VDJ and CDR3 profiling used genomic DNA as template. TCRdb reprocessed the reads with MiXCR, giving one entry per CDR3 protein. The sample records roughly 64,000 distinct CDR3 sequences, 45% to 70% being singletons. The CDR3 consists of 14 residues. Germline lookup yields CDR1 PRHDT and CDR2 FYEKMQ (reference sequence). The clonotype was recovered from a human donor in good health, serving as a control. V gene TRBV13 combines with J gene TRBJ1-1; 10 bases match TRBD1. The sequenced material came from sorted CD4+, CD8+, or CD8+CD57+ T cells (not recorded which) from PBMCs. The CDR3 spells CPSSFDRGHTEAFF. CDR3 bases: TGTCCCAGCAGCTTCGACAGGGGGCATACTGAAGCTTTCTTT.